This entry is about one T cell receptor (beta chain). The entry originates in a study of shared clonotypes between healthy human individuals. CDR3 length: 14 amino acids. Germline V gene lookup returns CDR1 LNHDA and CDR2 SQIVND (reference sequence). Trimming cost V 2 bases and J 3 bases, with 11 bases left between them. Deep-level settings were used for running the assay. Generated by immunoSEQ multiplex PCR, the TCRdb table keeps only in-frame clones and is missing some. The top ten clones hold under 0.065% of a sample with around 510,000 clones, roughly 95% of them seen once. The chain is built from TRBV19 and TRBJ2-7, with D hard to call. Sequencing used naive CD4+ T cells sorted from blood. As for subset: CD45RA+ positively selected. The source of this sequence is a woman younger than 45 in good health. CDR3 in amino acids: CASSIRPRSYEQYF. In nucleotides, the CDR3 is TGTGCCAGTAGTATACGCCCGAGGAGCTACGAGCAGTACTTC.